There are a few counts of the clone carrying this T cell receptor beta chain. TCRdb reprocessed the 5' RACE reads via MiXCR and lists one record per CDR3 protein. Here the sample spans approximately 410,000 distinct CDR3 sequences, less than 20% being singletons. These data originate in a study of identical twins. The CDR3 extends over 17 amino acids. Between the trimmed V and J ends, which lost 8 bases and 0 bases, there was a span of 22 bases. The germline CDR1 and CDR2 sequences are SNHLY and FYNNEI. What was sequenced was naive T cells sorted from blood. This chain connects TRBV2 to TRBJ2-5, with a weak D call TRBD2 (5 bases). This sequence originates from a man aged 50-59 years in good health. The CDR3: CASLVYLGSPDQETQYF. Here the CDR3 DNA reads TGTGCCAGCTTAGTTTATTTAGGGAGCCCGGACCAAGAGACCCAGTACTTC.